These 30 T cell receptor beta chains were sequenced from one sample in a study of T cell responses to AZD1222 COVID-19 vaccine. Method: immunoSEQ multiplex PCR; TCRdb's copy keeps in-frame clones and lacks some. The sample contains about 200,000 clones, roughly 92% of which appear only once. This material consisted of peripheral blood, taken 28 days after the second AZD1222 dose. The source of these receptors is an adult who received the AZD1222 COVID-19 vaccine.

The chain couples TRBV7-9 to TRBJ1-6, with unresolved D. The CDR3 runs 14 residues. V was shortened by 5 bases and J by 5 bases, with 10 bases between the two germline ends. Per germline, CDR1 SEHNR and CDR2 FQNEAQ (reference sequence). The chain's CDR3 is CASSLFADNSPLHF. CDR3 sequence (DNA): TGTGCCAGCAGCCTATTCGCAGATAATTCACCCCTCCACTTT.

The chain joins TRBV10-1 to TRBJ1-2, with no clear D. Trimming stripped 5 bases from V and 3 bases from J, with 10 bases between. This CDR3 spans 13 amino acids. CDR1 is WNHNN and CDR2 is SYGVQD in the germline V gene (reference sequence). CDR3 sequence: CASSPGRYYGYTF. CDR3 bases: TGCGCCAGCAGTCCCGGGAGGTACTATGGCTACACCTTC.

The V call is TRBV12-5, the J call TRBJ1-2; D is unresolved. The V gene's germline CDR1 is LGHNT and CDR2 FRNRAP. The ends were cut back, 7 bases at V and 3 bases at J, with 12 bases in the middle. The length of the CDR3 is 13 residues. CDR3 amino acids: CASAPGSHYGYTF. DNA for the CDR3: TGTGCTAGTGCCCCCGGGTCCCACTATGGCTACACCTTC.

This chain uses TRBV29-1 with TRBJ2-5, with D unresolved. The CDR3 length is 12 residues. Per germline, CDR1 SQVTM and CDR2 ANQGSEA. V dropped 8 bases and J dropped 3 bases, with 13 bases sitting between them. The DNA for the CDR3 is TGCAGCTTAGAGGAGCAAAAAGAGACCCAGTACTTC. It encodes CSLEEQKETQYF.

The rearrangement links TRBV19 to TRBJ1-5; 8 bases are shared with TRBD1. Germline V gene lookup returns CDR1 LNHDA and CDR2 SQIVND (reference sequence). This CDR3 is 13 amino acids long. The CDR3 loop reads CAATGAGNQPQHF. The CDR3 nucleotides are TGTGCAGCGACAGGGGCTGGCAATCAGCCCCAGCATTTT.

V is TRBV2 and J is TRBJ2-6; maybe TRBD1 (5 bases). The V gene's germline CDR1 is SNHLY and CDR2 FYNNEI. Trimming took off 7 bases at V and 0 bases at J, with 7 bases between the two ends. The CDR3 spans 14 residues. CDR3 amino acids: CASTRDSGANVLTF. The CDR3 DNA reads TGTGCCAGCACCAGGGACTCTGGGGCCAACGTCCTGACTTTC.

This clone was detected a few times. CDR3: CASSVEFSGNTIYF. CDR3 coding DNA: TGTGCCAGCAGCGTAGAGTTCTCTGGAAACACCATATATTTT. This chain connects TRBV9 to TRBJ1-3; no firm D call. Trimming removed 0 bases from V and 0 bases from J, with 4 bases in between. The CDR3 consists of 14 residues. Germline V gene sequence: CDR1 SGDLS, CDR2 YYNGEE.

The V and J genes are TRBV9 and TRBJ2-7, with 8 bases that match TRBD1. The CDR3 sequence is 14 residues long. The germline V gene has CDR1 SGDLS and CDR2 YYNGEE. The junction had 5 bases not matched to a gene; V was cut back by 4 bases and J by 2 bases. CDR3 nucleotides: TGTGCCAGCAGCCACCAGGGGGCGGCCTACGAGCAGTACTTC. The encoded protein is CASSHQGAAYEQYF.

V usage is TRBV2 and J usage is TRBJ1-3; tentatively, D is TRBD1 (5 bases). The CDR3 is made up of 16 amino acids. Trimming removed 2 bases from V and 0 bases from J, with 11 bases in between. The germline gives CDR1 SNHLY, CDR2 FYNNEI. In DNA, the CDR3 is TGTGCCAGCAGTGAATGGGCAGACAGCTCTGGAAACACCATATATTTT. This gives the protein CASSEWADSSGNTIYF.

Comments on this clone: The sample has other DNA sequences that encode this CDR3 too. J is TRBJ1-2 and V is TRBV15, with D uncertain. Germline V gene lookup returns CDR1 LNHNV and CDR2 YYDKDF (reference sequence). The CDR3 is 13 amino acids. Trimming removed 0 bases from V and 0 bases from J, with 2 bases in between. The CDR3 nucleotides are TGTGCCACCAGCAGAGATCCTAACTATGGCTACACCTTC. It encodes CATSRDPNYGYTF. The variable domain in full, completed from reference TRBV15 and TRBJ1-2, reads DAMVIQNPRYQVTQFGKPVTLSCSQTLNHNVMYWYQQKSSQAPKLLFHYYDKDFNNEADTPDNFQSRRPNTSFCFLDIRSPGLGDTAMYLCATSRDPNYGYTFGSGTRLTVV.

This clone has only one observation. The CDR3 region is CASKVGWDRMNTEAFF. CDR3 sequence (DNA): TGTGCCAGCAAAGTAGGTTGGGACAGGATGAACACTGAAGCTTTCTTT. The gene calls are TRBV2 and TRBJ1-1, with 8 positions matching TRBD1. Germline V gene sequence: CDR1 SNHLY, CDR2 FYNNEI. V shed 7 bases and J 0 bases; nucleotides not matched to a gene: 10. This CDR3 is built from 16 residues.

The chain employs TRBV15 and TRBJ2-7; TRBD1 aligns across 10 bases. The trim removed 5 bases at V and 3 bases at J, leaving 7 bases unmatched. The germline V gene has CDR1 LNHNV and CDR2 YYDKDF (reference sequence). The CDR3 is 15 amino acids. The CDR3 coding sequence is TGTGCCACCAGCGGATGGACAGGGGGAATCTACGAGCAGTACTTC. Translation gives CATSGWTGGIYEQYF.

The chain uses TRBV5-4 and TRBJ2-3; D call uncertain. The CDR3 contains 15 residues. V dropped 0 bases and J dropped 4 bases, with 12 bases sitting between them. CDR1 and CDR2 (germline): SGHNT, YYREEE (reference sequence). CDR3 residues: CASSLALVGADTQYF. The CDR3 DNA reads TGTGCCAGCAGCTTGGCCCTGGTTGGCGCAGATACGCAGTATTTT.

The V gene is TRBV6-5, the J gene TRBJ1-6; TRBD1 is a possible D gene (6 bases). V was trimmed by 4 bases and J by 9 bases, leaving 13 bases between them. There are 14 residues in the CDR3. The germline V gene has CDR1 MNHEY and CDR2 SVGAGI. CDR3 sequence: CASSLTGPSSPLHF. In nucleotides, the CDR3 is TGTGCCAGCAGTTTGACAGGCCCTTCTTCACCCCTCCACTTT.

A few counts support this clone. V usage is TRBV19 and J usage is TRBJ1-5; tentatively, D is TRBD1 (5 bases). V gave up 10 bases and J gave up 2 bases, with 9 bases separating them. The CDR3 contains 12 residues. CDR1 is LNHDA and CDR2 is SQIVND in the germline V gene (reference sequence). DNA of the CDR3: TGTGCCACTAAACAGGGCAATCAGCCCCAGCATTTT. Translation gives CATKQGNQPQHF.

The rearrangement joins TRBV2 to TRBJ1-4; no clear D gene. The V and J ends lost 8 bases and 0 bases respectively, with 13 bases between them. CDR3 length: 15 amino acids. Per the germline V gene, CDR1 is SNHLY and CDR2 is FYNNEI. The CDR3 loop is CASDVKESTNEKLFF. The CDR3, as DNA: TGTGCCAGCGATGTCAAGGAGTCAACTAATGAAAAACTGTTTTTT.

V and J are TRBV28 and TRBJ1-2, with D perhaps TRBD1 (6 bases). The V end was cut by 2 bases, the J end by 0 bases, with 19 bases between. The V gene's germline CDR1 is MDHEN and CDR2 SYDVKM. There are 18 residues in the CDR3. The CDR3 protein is CASSLPGTPLLANYGYTF. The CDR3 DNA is TGTGCCAGCAGTTTACCGGGGACACCCCTCTTAGCTAACTATGGCTACACCTTC.

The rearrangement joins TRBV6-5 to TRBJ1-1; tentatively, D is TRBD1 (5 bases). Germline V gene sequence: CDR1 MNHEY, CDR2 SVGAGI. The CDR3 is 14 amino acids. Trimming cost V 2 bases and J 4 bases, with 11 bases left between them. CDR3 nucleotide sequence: TGTGCCAGCAGTTACGGGGGTTCGGGCACTGAAGCTTTCTTT. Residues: CASSYGGSGTEAFF.

In DNA, the CDR3 is TGTGCCAGCAGACCGACAGGCGGGACCCTCCACTTT. Protein sequence: CASRPTGGTLHF. The chain employs TRBV7-6 and TRBJ1-6; possibly TRBD1 for D (6 bases). Germline loops: CDR1 SGHVS, CDR2 FNYEAQ. V gave up 6 bases and J gave up 14 bases, with 14 bases separating them. The CDR3 covers 12 residues.

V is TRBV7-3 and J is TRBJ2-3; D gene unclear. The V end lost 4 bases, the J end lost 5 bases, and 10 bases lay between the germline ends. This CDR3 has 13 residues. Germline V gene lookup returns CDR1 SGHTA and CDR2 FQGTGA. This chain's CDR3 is CASSSRLGDTQYF. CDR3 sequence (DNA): TGTGCCAGCAGCTCCCGCCTTGGAGATACGCAGTATTTT.

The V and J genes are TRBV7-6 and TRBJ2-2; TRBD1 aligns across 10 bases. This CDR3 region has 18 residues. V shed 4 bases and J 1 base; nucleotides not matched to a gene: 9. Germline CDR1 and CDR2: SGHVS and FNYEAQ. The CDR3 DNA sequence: TGTGCCAGCAGCTCCAATTTATGGACAGGGGGGAACACCGGGGAGCTGTTTTTT. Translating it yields CASSSNLWTGGNTGELFF.

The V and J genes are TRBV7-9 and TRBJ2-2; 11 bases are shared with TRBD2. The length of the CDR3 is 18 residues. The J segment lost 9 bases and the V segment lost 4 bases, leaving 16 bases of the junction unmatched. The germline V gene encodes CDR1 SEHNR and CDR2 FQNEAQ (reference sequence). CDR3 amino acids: CASSSPSVSGGAGRELFF. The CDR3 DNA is TGTGCCAGCAGCTCTCCGTCCGTTAGCGGGGGGGCCGGAAGGGAGCTGTTTTTT.

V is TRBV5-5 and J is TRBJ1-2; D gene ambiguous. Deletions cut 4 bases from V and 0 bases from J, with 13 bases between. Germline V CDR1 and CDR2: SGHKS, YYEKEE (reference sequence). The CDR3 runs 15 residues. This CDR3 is CASSGTEQTNYGYTF. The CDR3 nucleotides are TGTGCCAGCAGCGGTACAGAGCAAACTAACTATGGCTACACCTTC.

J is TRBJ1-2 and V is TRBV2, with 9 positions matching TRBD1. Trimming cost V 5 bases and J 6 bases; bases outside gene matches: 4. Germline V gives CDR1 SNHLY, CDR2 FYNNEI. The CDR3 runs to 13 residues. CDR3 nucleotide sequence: TGTGCCAGCAGTTGGACAGGGGAGGATGGCTACACCTTC. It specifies CASSWTGEDGYTF.

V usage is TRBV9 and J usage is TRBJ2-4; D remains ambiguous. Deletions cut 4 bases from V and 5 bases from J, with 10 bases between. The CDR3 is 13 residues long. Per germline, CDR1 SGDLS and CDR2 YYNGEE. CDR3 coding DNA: TGTGCCAGCAGCCCGACCGGGCAAAACATTCAGTACTTC. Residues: CASSPTGQNIQYF.

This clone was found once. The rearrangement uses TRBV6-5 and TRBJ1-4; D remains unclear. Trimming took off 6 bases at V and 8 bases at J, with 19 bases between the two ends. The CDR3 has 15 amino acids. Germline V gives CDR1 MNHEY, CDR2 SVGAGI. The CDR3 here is CASRPTTKEREKLFF. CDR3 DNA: TGTGCCAGCAGACCCACCACGAAGGAGCGAGAAAAACTGTTTTTT.

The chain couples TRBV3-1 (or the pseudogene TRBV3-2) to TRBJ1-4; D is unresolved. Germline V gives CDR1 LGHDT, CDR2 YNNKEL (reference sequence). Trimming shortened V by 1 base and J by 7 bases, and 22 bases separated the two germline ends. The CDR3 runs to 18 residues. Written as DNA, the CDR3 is TGTGCCAGCAGCCAAGTTGGAGGGATGGTTAGTCTACGTGAAAAACTGTTTTTT. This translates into CASSQVGGMVSLREKLFF.

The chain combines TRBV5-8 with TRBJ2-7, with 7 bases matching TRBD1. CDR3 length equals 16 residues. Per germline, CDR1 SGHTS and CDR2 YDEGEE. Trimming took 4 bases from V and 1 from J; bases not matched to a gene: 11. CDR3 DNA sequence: TGTGCCAGCAGCATTTACAGGGGTGCGGAATCCTACGAGCAGTACTTC. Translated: CASSIYRGAESYEQYF.

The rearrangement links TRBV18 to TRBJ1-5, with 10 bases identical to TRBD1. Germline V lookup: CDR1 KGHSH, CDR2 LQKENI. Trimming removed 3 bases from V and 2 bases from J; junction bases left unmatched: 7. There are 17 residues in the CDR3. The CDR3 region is CASSPAGTGVGNQPQHF. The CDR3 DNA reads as TGTGCCAGCTCACCGGCCGGGACAGGGGTCGGCAATCAGCCCCAGCATTTT.

This CDR3 is CASSPIITGRWNEQFF. CDR3 DNA: TGTGCCAGCAGCCCCATAATAACAGGGAGGTGGAATGAGCAGTTCTTC. The chain recombines TRBV7-6 with TRBJ2-1, with D tentatively TRBD1 or TRBD2 (6 bases each). V dropped 5 bases and J dropped 7 bases, with 21 bases sitting between them. The CDR3 consists of 16 residues. Germline CDR1 reads SGHVS; CDR2 reads FNYEAQ.